A selection of T cell receptor beta chains follows, all from one sample in a study of blood T cells in healthy people across ages. TCRdb re-called the 5' RACE reads with MiXCR, one entry per CDR3 protein. The table has approximately 1,700,000 distinct CDR3 sequences, about 39% seen once. The sequenced sample consisted of blood. Receptors originate from a human donor in good health. Each CDR3 is given with its conserved first and last residue. The D gene is left open where the match is weak. Only part of the rows carry a size: once, few, many, or a class if the clone is expanded.

CDR3nt: TGCAGTGCTAGCTCAGCGGGGACACGAAAGTTCTTC; CDR3aa: CSASSAGTRKFF; len: 12; j_gene: TRBJ2-1; d_gene: -; abundance: -; v_gene: TRBV20-1
CDR3nt: TGTGCCAGCAGCCAAGACATTTTGCGGGGGACCTACGAGCAGTACTTC; CDR3aa: CASSQDILRGTYEQYF; len: 16; j_gene: TRBJ2-7; d_gene: TRBD2; abundance: -; v_gene: TRBV3-1
CDR3nt: TGCGTCAGCAGCCAAGAATGGGCAGGATGGAGCAATCAGCCCCAGCATTTT; CDR3aa: CVSSQEWAGWSNQPQHF; len: 17; j_gene: TRBJ1-5; d_gene: -; abundance: -; v_gene: TRBV4-1
CDR3nt: TGTGCCAGCAGTCTACCGCCAGGAACCGGGGAGCTGTTTTTT; CDR3aa: CASSLPPGTGELFF; len: 14; j_gene: TRBJ2-2; d_gene: -; abundance: -; v_gene: TRBV27
CDR3nt: TGTGCCAGCAGCAAAGTTGACCTATGGGAAAGCTCCTACAATGAGCAGTTCTTC; CDR3aa: CASSKVDLWESSYNEQFF; len: 18; j_gene: TRBJ2-1; d_gene: -; abundance: -; v_gene: TRBV21-1
CDR3nt: TGCGCCAGCAGCTTGGGGGTCGGTGGGAGGGTCAACGAGCAGTACTTC; CDR3aa: CASSLGVGGRVNEQYF; len: 16; j_gene: TRBJ2-7; d_gene: TRBD2; abundance: few; v_gene: TRBV5-1
CDR3nt: TGTGCCAGCAGTTTTCGACAGGGGTTTGGCTACACCTTC; CDR3aa: CASSFRQGFGYTF; len: 13; j_gene: TRBJ1-2; d_gene: TRBD1; abundance: few; v_gene: TRBV12-3/TRBV12-4
CDR3nt: TGCAGTGCTAGAGGGAGCGGGGGGCCTTACAATGGGCAGTTCTTC; CDR3aa: CSARGSGGPYNGQFF; len: 15; j_gene: TRBJ2-1; d_gene: TRBD2; abundance: few; v_gene: TRBV20-1
CDR3nt: TGTGCCAGCAGTCTCGGGGCCCTCAGGGAGCAGTACTTC; CDR3aa: CASSLGALREQYF; len: 13; j_gene: TRBJ2-4; d_gene: -; abundance: -; v_gene: TRBV12-3/TRBV12-4
CDR3nt: TGTGCCAGCAGCCAGGGCGTCGGATCTACTAACTATGGCTACACCTTC; CDR3aa: CASSQGVGSTNYGYTF; len: 16; j_gene: TRBJ1-2; d_gene: -; abundance: many; v_gene: TRBV4-2